Listed here are 21 T cell receptor beta chains from one sample, sequenced in a study of T cell therapy after organ transplantation (dated by TCRdb to the late 2010s). The time point label, as the study defines it: 4-8 weeks after completion of therapy. Library preparation employed the immunoSEQ multiplex PCR assay. Drawn from immuneACCESS, this table holds only the in-frame rearrangements with V and J called that TCRdb kept. Clones are partly lost; checked studies trace under half to an unresolved V gene and leave the rest unexplained. The sample includes about 3,400 clones, with nearly 70% observed a single time. The top ten hold around 38% of the sample. These receptors are not linked to any known antigen. The sample consisted of CD8+ T cells from blood, taken after autologous CMV-specific T cell therapy. Receptors were obtained from a human patient who had received a solid organ transplant and had CMV disease. Some T cells may be donor cells from the graft after a transplant.

This clone was seen a handful of times. The chain carries TRBV2 and TRBJ1-2; unclear D gene. V dropped 1 base and J dropped 4 bases, with 7 bases sitting between them. This CDR3 is 13 amino acids long. CDR1 SNHLY and CDR2 FYNNEI come from the germline V gene. CDR3 in amino acids: CASSEVVRYGYTF. In nucleotides, the CDR3 is TGTGCCAGCAGTGAAGTGGTTCGCTATGGCTACACCTTC.

This rearrangement joins TRBV15 to TRBJ2-3; a possible D gene is TRBD1 (5 bases). Germline lookup yields CDR1 LNHNV and CDR2 YYDKDF (reference sequence). V lost 1 base to trimming and J lost 2 bases, with 13 bases between them. This CDR3 contains 16 residues. The CDR3 region has the DNA TGTGCCACCAGCAGAGCTCCGGACACCCACACAGATACGCAGTATTTT. Translation: CATSRAPDTHTDTQYF.

This clone showed up just a few times. The genes are TRBV7-9 and TRBJ2-7; 9 bases agree with TRBD1. Losses at the gene ends were 5 bases for V and 2 bases for J; bases not matched to a gene: 7. The CDR3 runs to 15 residues. The germline V gene encodes CDR1 SEHNR and CDR2 FQNEAQ (reference sequence). The CDR3 DNA follows: TGTGCCAGCAGCACAACCGGGACAGGGACCTACGAGCAGTACTTC. Translated: CASSTTGTGTYEQYF.

This CDR3 is CASSPDRAYSNQPQHF. CDR3 coding DNA: TGTGCCAGCAGCCCCGACAGGGCTTATAGCAATCAGCCCCAGCATTTT. The J gene is TRBJ1-5, the V gene TRBV7-2; 7 nucleotides agree with TRBD1. Per germline, CDR1 SGHTA and CDR2 FQGNSA. The CDR3 has 16 residues. V lost 5 bases to trimming and J lost 0 bases; unmatched junction nucleotides: 7.

The gene calls are TRBV5-4 and TRBJ1-5, with D possibly being TRBD1 (6 bases). The V gene's germline CDR1 is SGHNT and CDR2 YYREEE (reference sequence). V was shortened by 4 bases and J by 1 base, with 15 bases between the two germline ends. This CDR3 region has 16 residues. In nucleotides, the CDR3 is TGTGCCAGCAGCCAAGCGGGGGGCTTGAGCAATCAGCCCCAGCATTTT. Translating gives CASSQAGGLSNQPQHF.

CDR3 sequence reads: CASSLGRSGANVLTF. The DNA of the CDR3 is TGTGCCAGCAGCTTGGGACGCTCTGGGGCCAACGTCCTGACTTTC. The V and J genes are TRBV5-4 and TRBJ2-6; D remains ambiguous. The V end lost 0 bases, the J end lost 0 bases, and 4 bases lay between the germline ends. The length of the CDR3 is 15 residues. Germline V gene lookup returns CDR1 SGHNT and CDR2 YYREEE (reference sequence). Filled out from reference TRBV5-4 and TRBJ2-6, the complete variable domain reads ETGVTQSPTHLIKTRGQQVTLRCSSQSGHNTVSWYQQALGQGPQFIFQYYREEENGRGNFPPRFSGLQFPNYSSELNVNALELDDSALYLCASSLGRSGANVLTFGAGSRLTVL.

The rearrangement uses TRBV4-1 and TRBJ2-1; D ambiguous. From germline, CDR1 is MGHRA and CDR2 YSYEKL. V was cut by 4 bases and J by 5 bases, with 6 bases left in between. This CDR3 contains 12 residues. The CDR3 DNA is TGCGCCAGCAGCCCGACCAACAATGAGCAGTTCTTC. Protein product: CASSPTNNEQFF.

In DNA, the CDR3 is TGCGCCAGCAGCCACTCGACAGGGGGCAACACTGAAGCTTTCTTT. It codes for CASSHSTGGNTEAFF. V and J are TRBV4-1 and TRBJ1-1, with 10 bases identical to TRBD1. Per the germline V gene, CDR1 is MGHRA and CDR2 is YSYEKL. V lost 3 bases to trimming and J lost 2 bases; unmatched junction nucleotides: 3. There are 15 residues in the CDR3.

This clone turned up a few times. This chain links TRBV11-2 with TRBJ2-1, with 11 bases identical to TRBD2. V shed 5 bases, J shed 4 bases, and the junction held 10 bases outside the gene matches. The CDR3 totals 17 residues. Germline lookup yields CDR1 SGHAT and CDR2 FQNNGV. CDR3 DNA: TGTGCCAGCAGCCTCTATTTCGGGACTAGCGGATACAATGAGCAGTTCTTC. Its translation is CASSLYFGTSGYNEQFF.

The chain employs TRBV5-4 and TRBJ2-1; TRBD2 matches at 7 bases. Looked up from germline, CDR1 is SGHNT and CDR2 is YYREEE (reference sequence). This CDR3 is 14 amino acids long. Trimming at V came to 0 bases and at J to 6 bases, leaving 3 bases not matched to a gene. The CDR3 is CASSLETSLNEQFF. The CDR3 nucleotides are TGTGCCAGCAGCTTGGAGACTAGCCTCAATGAGCAGTTCTTC.

The chain couples TRBV15 to TRBJ1-1, with D perhaps TRBD1 (6 bases). The V end was cut by 0 bases, the J end by 1 base, with 15 bases between. This CDR3 is built from 17 residues. From germline, CDR1 is LNHNV and CDR2 YYDKDF (reference sequence). The CDR3 sequence: CATSRDYWDTSNTEAFF. The CDR3 nucleotides read TGTGCCACCAGCAGAGATTACTGGGACACCTCGAACACTGAAGCTTTCTTT. Full variable domain (outside the CDR3, taken from reference TRBV15 and TRBJ1-1): DAMVIQNPRYQVTQFGKPVTLSCSQTLNHNVMYWYQQKSSQAPKLLFHYYDKDFNNEADTPDNFQSRRPNTSFCFLDIRSPGLGDTAMYLCATSRDYWDTSNTEAFFGQGTRLTVV.

The chain employs TRBV29-1 and TRBJ2-1; 10 positions agree with TRBD2. The CDR3 runs to 18 residues. Germline CDR1 reads SQVTM; CDR2 reads ANQGSEA. The junction had 21 bases not matched to a gene; V was cut back by 4 bases and J by 9 bases. CDR3 nucleotides: TGCAGCGTTGTTGACCCCTTTAGCGGGAGGCCGGGGGGTATTGAGCAGTTCTTC. This encodes CSVVDPFSGRPGGIEQFF.

The V call is TRBV6-5, the J call TRBJ2-3; D may be TRBD1 or TRBD2 (5 bases each). Per the germline V gene, CDR1 is MNHEY and CDR2 is SVGAGI. The V gene lost 0 bases and the J gene lost 6 bases, with 10 bases spanning the gap. The CDR3 is 14 residues long. For the CDR3, the DNA is TGTGCCAGCAGTTACTCGGGGGAATCGGATACGCAGTATTTT. As protein: CASSYSGESDTQYF.

In its sample, this clone is medium-sized. CDR3 nucleotide sequence: TGTGCCACCAGAACGACCACTTCGGCGGTCGGGGAGCTGTTTTTT. This encodes CATRTTTSAVGELFF. The chain has TRBV15 and TRBJ2-2; unclear D gene. The ends were cut back, 6 bases at V and 7 bases at J, with 18 bases in the middle. Germline CDR1 and CDR2: LNHNV and YYDKDF (reference sequence). The CDR3 length is 15 residues.

The chain uses TRBV2 and TRBJ1-5; no clear D gene. CDR1 SNHLY and CDR2 FYNNEI come from the germline V gene. The CDR3 has 14 residues. The V end lost 1 base, the J end lost 7 bases, and 11 bases lay between the germline ends. The CDR3 DNA reads TGTGCCAGCAGTGAAGGAAGGATTGGGCAGCCCCAGCATTTT. Translating it yields CASSEGRIGQPQHF. The variable domain in full, completed from reference TRBV2 and TRBJ1-5, reads EPEVTQTPSHQVTQMGQEVILRCVPISNHLYFYWYRQILGQKVEFLVSFYNNEISEKSEIFDDQFSVERPDGSNFTLKIRSTKLEDSAMYFCASSEGRIGQPQHFGDGTRLSIL.

This clone has a single count. The J gene is TRBJ2-3, the V gene TRBV5-1; 7 bases agree with TRBD1. The CDR3 length is 15 residues. Germline assignment: CDR1 SGHRS and CDR2 YFSETQ. Trimming at V came to 1 base and at J to 3 bases, leaving 5 bases not matched to a gene. CDR3 in DNA: TGCGCCAGCAGCTTGACAGGGGAAGCGACAGATACGCAGTATTTT. Protein product: CASSLTGEATDTQYF.

The V call is TRBV13, the J call TRBJ2-1, with no clear D. Germline values: CDR1 PRHDT, CDR2 FYEKMQ (reference sequence). Trimming left V 1 base short and J 9 bases short, with 7 bases between. This CDR3 comprises 12 residues. The CDR3 region has the DNA TGTGCCAGCAGCTTAGTGCCGAGTGAGCAGTTCTTC. Encoded protein: CASSLVPSEQFF.

As for this clone: Other DNA sequences of this sample code for an identical CDR3. This chain uses TRBV7-9 with TRBJ2-1, with TRBD1 identical over 7 bases. The CDR3 length is 15 residues. V gave up 0 bases and J gave up 3 bases; unmatched junction bases: 2. Germline CDR1 is SEHNR and CDR2 is FQNEAQ (reference sequence). CDR3 in amino acids: CASSLAGTVYNEQFF. As DNA, the CDR3 is TGTGCCAGCAGCTTAGCGGGGACAGTCTACAATGAGCAGTTCTTC.

The chain has TRBV15 and TRBJ2-2; no definite D call. V gave up 6 bases and J gave up 0 bases, with 2 bases separating them. CDR3 size: 12 residues. CDR1 LNHNV and CDR2 YYDKDF come from the germline V gene (reference sequence). The CDR3 sequence: CATRPNTGELFF. DNA of the CDR3: TGTGCCACCAGGCCGAACACCGGGGAGCTGTTTTTT.

This chain connects TRBV30 to TRBJ2-2; D gene uncertain. Germline CDR1 GTSNPN, CDR2 SVGIG (reference sequence). V shed 0 bases and J shed 3 bases, with 11 bases lying between them. The CDR3 loop spans 15 amino acids. The CDR3 sequence: CAWSVGQDHTGELFF. DNA for the CDR3: TGTGCCTGGAGTGTTGGGCAGGACCACACCGGGGAGCTGTTTTTT.

V usage is TRBV2 and J usage is TRBJ1-2; D unclear. CDR1 is SNHLY and CDR2 is FYNNEI in the germline V gene. This CDR3 has 13 residues. The V gene lost 4 bases and the J gene lost 0 bases, with 6 bases spanning the gap. CDR3 sequence: CASSGAANYGYTF. In nucleotides, the CDR3 is TGTGCCAGCAGTGGGGCCGCTAACTATGGCTACACCTTC.